Following are 27 T cell receptor beta chains from one sample sequenced in a study of T cells in Graves' hyperthyroidism and ophthalmopathy. There were TCR beta CDR3 regions amplified from RNA transcripts. HTBI primers were employed in a first-round RT-PCR of the TCR CDR3. Each CDR3 protein is one row after TCRdb ran MiXCR on the multiplex PCR reads. The sample yields fewer than 350,000 distinct CDR3 sequences, around 18% seen once. The sample was blood. All receptors derive from a woman aged 40 to 50 with Graves' ophthalmopathy.

The table lists this clonotype with many counts. V and J are TRBV3-1 and TRBJ2-5, with D maybe TRBD2 (5 bases). Germline loops: CDR1 LGHDT, CDR2 YNNKEL (reference sequence). This CDR3 has 12 amino acids. Deletions cut 4 bases from V and 3 bases from J, with 6 bases between. CDR3 nucleotide sequence: TGTGCCAGCAGCCCAGCGGAAGAGACCCAGTACTTC. This encodes CASSPAEETQYF.

Many counts were recorded for this clonotype. The rearrangement joins TRBV5-1 to TRBJ2-7; TRBD1 matches at 10 bases. CDR1 SGHRS and CDR2 YFSETQ come from the germline V gene. The V gene end was trimmed by 3 bases and the J gene end by 4 bases; junction bases not matched to a gene: 4. This CDR3 region has 14 residues. The CDR3 DNA follows: TGCGCCAGCAGCTCCCCGGGACAGGGGTACGAGCAGTACTTC. This gives the protein CASSSPGQGYEQYF.

This clonotype showed up many times. The chain has TRBV7-6 and TRBJ2-2, with a possible D match to TRBD2 (7 bases). The CDR3 spans 14 residues. Trimming removed 5 bases at V and 10 bases at J, with 17 bases between. Germline values: CDR1 SGHVS, CDR2 FNYEAQ. The CDR3 DNA is TGTGCCAGCAGCCAAGGGACTAACAGGGAGGAGCTGTTTTTT. As protein: CASSQGTNREELFF. Looking up the rest from reference TRBV7-6 and TRBJ2-2 gives the full variable domain: GAGVSQSPRYKVTKRGQDVALRCDPISGHVSLYWYRQALGQGPEFLTYFNYEAQQDKSGLPNDRFSAERPEGSISTLTIQRTEQRDSAMYRCASSQGTNREELFFGEGSRLTVL.

At least ten counts were recorded for this clonotype. J is TRBJ1-1 and V is TRBV6-1, with 7 bases matching TRBD1. Germline values: CDR1 MNHNS, CDR2 SASEGT. The V segment lost 10 bases and the J segment 6 bases; nucleotides outside the gene matches: 14. The CDR3 sequence is 14 residues long. CDR3 sequence (DNA): TGTGCCACTAGTATCGACAGGGATATTTCTGAAGCTTTCTTT. It codes for CATSIDRDISEAFF.

This clonotype was detected ten times or more. This chain uses TRBV7-9 with TRBJ2-7; weak D call: TRBD1 (6 bases). Germline V CDR1 and CDR2: SEHNR, FQNEAQ (reference sequence). Trimming shortened V by 4 bases and J by 3 bases, and 13 bases separated the two germline ends. The CDR3 loop spans 14 amino acids. The CDR3 protein is CASSSLARGYEQYF. DNA for the CDR3: TGTGCCAGCAGCTCTTTGGCCAGGGGCTACGAGCAGTACTTC.

This clonotype was counted ten times or more. V and J are TRBV28 and TRBJ1-5; the match to TRBD1 covers 11 bases. Trimming cost V 5 bases and J 5 bases; bases outside gene matches: 2. CDR3 length: 14 residues. Germline V gene data show CDR1 as MDHEN and CDR2 as SYDVKM. CDR3: CASSRTGGYQPQHF. The CDR3 DNA follows: TGTGCCAGCAGTCGGACAGGGGGCTATCAGCCCCAGCATTTT.

This clonotype was seen many times. The rearrangement uses TRBV6-5 and TRBJ2-2; a weak D match, TRBD2 (5 bases). This CDR3 region has 16 residues. V was pared by 4 bases and J by 0 bases, with 12 bases between. CDR1 and CDR2 from the germline V gene are MNHEY and SVGAGI. The CDR3: CASSFFGKPNTGELFF. CDR3 DNA: TGTGCCAGCAGTTTTTTCGGGAAACCGAACACCGGGGAGCTGTTTTTT.

The gene calls are TRBV4-1 and TRBJ1-3; D gene uncertain. Germline values: CDR1 MGHRA, CDR2 YSYEKL. Trimming removed 1 base from V and 4 bases from J, with 14 bases in between. This CDR3 is built from 16 residues. As DNA, the CDR3 is TGCGCCAGCAGCCAAGCCGTTGCGGGTTCGGGAAACACCATATATTTT. Protein sequence: CASSQAVAGSGNTIYF.

This clonotype was counted ten times or more. CDR3 region: CASSPMGWESESYEQYF. The CDR3 DNA reads TGTGCCAGCAGTCCCATGGGGTGGGAAAGCGAGTCCTACGAGCAGTACTTC. J is TRBJ2-7 and V is TRBV27, with D unclear. The CDR3 covers 17 residues. With 5 bases removed from V and 1 base from J, the gap between germline ends came to 21 bases. Germline V gene data show CDR1 as MNHEY and CDR2 as SMNVEV (reference sequence).

This clonotype came up a few times. This sequence joins TRBV30 and TRBJ2-2, with TRBD2 matching 7 bases. Per germline, CDR1 GTSNPN and CDR2 SVGIG (reference sequence). The CDR3 consists of 14 residues. Trimming at V came to 6 bases and at J to 1 base, leaving 5 bases not matched to a gene. As DNA, the CDR3 is TGTGCCTGCCCCGGGAGGTTGAACACCGGGGAGCTGTTTTTT. This codes for CACPGRLNTGELFF.

In this sample, this clonotype turned up many times. The J gene is TRBJ2-7, the V gene TRBV28; possibly TRBD2 for D (5 bases). Trimming left V 1 base short and J 0 bases short, with 10 bases between. CDR1 is MDHEN and CDR2 is SYDVKM in the germline V gene. The CDR3 is made up of 15 amino acids. The CDR3 sequence is CASSLSLASSYEQYF. CDR3 nucleotides: TGTGCCAGCAGTTTATCATTAGCGAGCTCCTACGAGCAGTACTTC.

In this sample, this clonotype turned up many times. This sequence joins TRBV24-1 and TRBJ2-7; D remains ambiguous. Looked up from germline, CDR1 is KGHDR and CDR2 is SFDVKD. Trimming shortened V by 5 bases and J by 3 bases, and 13 bases separated the two germline ends. The CDR3 is made up of 14 amino acids. The CDR3 loop reads CATSAAAGNYEQYF. DNA of the CDR3: TGTGCCACCAGTGCCGCCGCAGGTAACTACGAGCAGTACTTC.

This clonotype was observed many times. The chain is built from TRBV4-1 and TRBJ2-7; the D is unclear. This CDR3 spans 13 amino acids. Trimming pared 4 bases from V and 6 bases from J, leaving 13 bases between. Germline CDR1 MGHRA, CDR2 YSYEKL. DNA of the CDR3: TGCGCCAGCAGCCCGGACCGGTGGGCCGAGCAGTACTTC. This encodes CASSPDRWAEQYF.

Ten or more counts support this clonotype. Written as DNA, the CDR3 is TGTGCCAGCAGCCCAGGGACGGCGGGTATCACCGGGGAGCTGTTTTTT. It specifies CASSPGTAGITGELFF. The chain has TRBV7-8 and TRBJ2-2; D could derive from TRBD1 or TRBD2 (5 bases each). With 5 bases removed from V and 4 bases from J, the gap between germline ends came to 17 bases. This CDR3 is 16 amino acids long. CDR1 and CDR2 (germline): SGHVS, FQNEAQ.

Many counts were recorded for this clonotype. The chain uses TRBV20-1 and TRBJ1-2; D might be TRBD1 (6 bases). The length of the CDR3 is 14 residues. Trimming stripped 1 base from V and 4 bases from J, with 13 bases between. Germline CDR1 is DFQATT and CDR2 is SNEGSKA (reference sequence). The CDR3 DNA is TGCAGTGCTAGAGGTCTAACACAGGGCTATGGCTACACCTTC. Translation: CSARGLTQGYGYTF.

In its sample, this clonotype was seen many times. The rearrangement uses TRBV6-5 and TRBJ1-2; the D gene is possibly TRBD1 (6 bases). This CDR3 comprises 16 residues. Germline V gene data show CDR1 as MNHEY and CDR2 as SVGAGI. Trimming shortened V by 0 bases and J by 5 bases, and 16 bases separated the two germline ends. In DNA form, the CDR3 reads TGTGCCAGCAGTTACTCGTTAACAGGGCCTTTTTATGGCTACACCTTC. It translates to CASSYSLTGPFYGYTF.

This clonotype was found many times. The chain combines TRBV2 with TRBJ2-7; D not certain. V dropped 7 bases and J dropped 4 bases, with 14 bases sitting between them. The length of the CDR3 is 13 residues. CDR1 SNHLY and CDR2 FYNNEI come from the germline V gene. CDR3 coding DNA: TGTGCCAGCACCTCCCACTCTGCGTACGAGCAGTACTTC. Its protein product is CASTSHSAYEQYF.

This clonotype was detected many times. The chain couples TRBV27 to TRBJ1-2, with D uncertain. This CDR3 has 12 amino acids. The ends were cut back, 5 bases at V and 5 bases at J, with 9 bases in the middle. Germline loops: CDR1 MNHEY, CDR2 SMNVEV (reference sequence). The CDR3 bases are TGTGCCAGCAGTCCCCCTCCTTATGGCTACACCTTC. This codes for CASSPPPYGYTF.

In its sample, this clonotype was seen once. The V and J genes are TRBV20-1 and TRBJ1-1, with a tentative D call TRBD1 (6 bases). V lost 3 bases to trimming and J lost 5 bases, with 13 bases between them. Per the germline V gene, CDR1 is DFQATT and CDR2 is SNEGSKA (reference sequence). The CDR3 extends over 13 amino acids. The DNA for the CDR3 is TGCAGTGCTAGCGGGGGCGTAAGAACTGAAGCTTTCTTT. This gives the protein CSASGGVRTEAFF.

There are many counts of this clonotype. The V call is TRBV18, the J call TRBJ2-2; D unresolved. The V end lost 3 bases, the J end lost 0 bases, and 2 bases lay between the germline ends. Germline V gene data show CDR1 as KGHSH and CDR2 as LQKENI. The CDR3 loop spans 13 amino acids. CDR3 sequence reads: CASSPPNTGELFF. Here the CDR3 DNA reads TGTGCCAGCTCACCGCCGAACACCGGGGAGCTGTTTTTT. Complete variable domain (other parts from reference TRBV18 and TRBJ2-2): NAGVMQNPRHLVRRRGQEARLRCSPMKGHSHVYWYRQLPEEGLKFMVYLQKENIIDESGMPKERFSAEFPKEGPSILRIQQVVRGDSAAYFCASSPPNTGELFFGEGSRLTVL.

The rearrangement links TRBV15 to TRBJ1-1; D is uncertain. Trimming pared 2 bases from V and 3 bases from J, leaving 7 bases between. The CDR3 sequence is 13 residues long. Germline CDR1 and CDR2: LNHNV and YYDKDF (reference sequence). The CDR3 loop is CATSRRFYTEAFF. The CDR3 region has the DNA TGTGCCACCAGCAGAAGGTTCTACACTGAAGCTTTCTTT.

This clonotype was counted ten times or more. The chain employs TRBV11-2 and TRBJ1-2, with D perhaps matching TRBD1 (5 bases). V lost 1 base, J lost 6 bases, and 15 bases lay in between. In germline, CDR1 is SGHAT, CDR2 FQNNGV. The CDR3 has 15 residues. The CDR3 here is CASSLGRERLDGYTF. In nucleotides, the CDR3 is TGTGCCAGCAGCTTAGGCAGGGAGCGCCTTGATGGCTACACCTTC.

This clonotype was recorded many times. V is TRBV27 and J is TRBJ2-7; weak D call: TRBD2 (6 bases). Germline loops: CDR1 MNHEY, CDR2 SMNVEV (reference sequence). This CDR3 region has 13 residues. V shed 2 bases and J shed 9 bases, with 14 bases lying between them. DNA for the CDR3: TGTGCCAGCAGTTTAGTTTCGGGAGCAAGGCAGTACTTC. Translation: CASSLVSGARQYF.

This clonotype came up many times. V usage is TRBV4-2 and J usage is TRBJ2-7, with unresolved D. The CDR3 has 14 residues. Germline V CDR1 and CDR2: LGHNA, YNFKEQ. Trimming took off 1 base at V and 4 bases at J, with 11 bases between the two ends. In DNA, the CDR3 is TGTGCCAGCAGCCAAGGGGTCGAAGCATACGAGCAGTACTTC. Protein: CASSQGVEAYEQYF.

Points on this clonotype: Lacking the conserved final phenylalanine or tryptophan, this CDR3 likely reflects a read error. V is TRBV13 and J is TRBJ1-2; 8 bases match TRBD1. The CDR3 is made up of 14 amino acids. Germline CDR1 and CDR2: PRHDT and FYEKMQ (reference sequence). The V and J ends lost 4 bases and 8 bases, in that order; junction bases with no gene match: 9. The CDR3 reads CASSSDREGRGYTL. CDR3 DNA sequence: TGTGCCAGCAGCTCGGACAGGGAGGGGAGAGGCTACACCCTC.

Many counts were recorded for this clonotype. This may be a read error: a much more frequent sequence differs by one nucleotide. J is TRBJ1-1 and V is TRBV7-9; D is undetermined. V lost 2 bases and J 3 bases, leaving 7 bases between the germline ends. CDR1 is SEHNR and CDR2 is FQNEAQ in the germline V gene (reference sequence). This CDR3 comprises 13 residues. The CDR3 reads CASSLWEDTEAFF. The CDR3 DNA reads TGTGCCAGCAGCTTATGGGAGGACACTGAAGCTTTCTTT.

This clonotype has a count of ten or more. The V and J genes are TRBV6-5 and TRBJ2-4; D not certain. CDR1 and CDR2 from the germline V gene are MNHEY and SVGAGI. The V end was cut by 2 bases, the J end by 6 bases, with 20 bases between. CDR3 length equals 17 residues. As DNA, the CDR3 is TGTGCCAGCAGTTACGAGGCTGAGCGAACGAACAGAAACATTCAGTACTTC. Residues: CASSYEAERTNRNIQYF.